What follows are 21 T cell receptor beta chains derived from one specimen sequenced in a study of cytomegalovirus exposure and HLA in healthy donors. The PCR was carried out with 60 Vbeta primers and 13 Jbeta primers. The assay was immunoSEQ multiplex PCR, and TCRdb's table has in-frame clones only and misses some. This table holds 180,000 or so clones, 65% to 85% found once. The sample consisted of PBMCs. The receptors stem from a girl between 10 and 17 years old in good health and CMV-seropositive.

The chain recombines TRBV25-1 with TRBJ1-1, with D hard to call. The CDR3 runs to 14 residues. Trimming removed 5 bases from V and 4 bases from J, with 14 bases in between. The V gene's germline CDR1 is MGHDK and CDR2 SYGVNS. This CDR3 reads CASSPGQEGTEAFF. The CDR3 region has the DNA TGTGCCAGCAGTCCTGGGCAGGAAGGCACTGAAGCTTTCTTT.

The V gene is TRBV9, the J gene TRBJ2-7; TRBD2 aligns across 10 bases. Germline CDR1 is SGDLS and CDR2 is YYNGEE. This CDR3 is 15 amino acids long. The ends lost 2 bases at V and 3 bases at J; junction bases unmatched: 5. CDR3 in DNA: TGTGCCAGCAGCGTGACTAGCGGGCCCGGCTACGAGCAGTACTTC. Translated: CASSVTSGPGYEQYF. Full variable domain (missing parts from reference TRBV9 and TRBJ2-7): DSGVTQTPKHLITATGQRVTLRCSPRSGDLSVYWYQQSLDQGLQFLIQYYNGEERAKGNILERFSAQQFPDLHSELNLSSLELGDSALYFCASSVTSGPGYEQYFGPGTRLTVT.

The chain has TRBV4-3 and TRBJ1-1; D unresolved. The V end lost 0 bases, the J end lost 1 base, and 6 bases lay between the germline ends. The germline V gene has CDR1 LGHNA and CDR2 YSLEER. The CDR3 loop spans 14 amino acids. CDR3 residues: CASSQDHGNTEAFF. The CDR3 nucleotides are TGCGCCAGCAGCCAAGATCACGGGAACACTGAAGCTTTCTTT.

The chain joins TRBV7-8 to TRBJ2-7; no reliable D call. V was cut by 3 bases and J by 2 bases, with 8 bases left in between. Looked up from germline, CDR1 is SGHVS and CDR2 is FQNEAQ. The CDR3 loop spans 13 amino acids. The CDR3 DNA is TGTGCCAGCAGCTTTGCGTCCGCCTACGAGCAGTACTTC. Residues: CASSFASAYEQYF.

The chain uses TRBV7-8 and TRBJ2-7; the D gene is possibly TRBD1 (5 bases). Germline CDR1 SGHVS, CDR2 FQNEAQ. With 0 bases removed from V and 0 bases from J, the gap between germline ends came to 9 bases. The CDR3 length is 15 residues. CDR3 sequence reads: CASSLARTGSYEQYF. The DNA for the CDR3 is TGTGCCAGCAGCTTAGCTAGAACAGGCTCCTACGAGCAGTACTTC.

The CDR3 bases are TGTGCCAGTAGTCTTATAGTACTATCGGGAGGTCAAGAGACCCAGTACTTC. It specifies CASSLIVLSGGQETQYF. This chain connects TRBV19 to TRBJ2-5, with 7 bases matching TRBD2. Germline-derived CDR1 and CDR2 are LNHDA and SQIVND (reference sequence). Trimming cost V 5 bases and J 2 bases; bases outside gene matches: 14. The CDR3 spans 17 residues.

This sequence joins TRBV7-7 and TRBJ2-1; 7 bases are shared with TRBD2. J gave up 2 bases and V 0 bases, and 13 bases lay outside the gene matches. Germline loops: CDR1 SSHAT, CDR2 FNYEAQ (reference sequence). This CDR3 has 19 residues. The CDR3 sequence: CASSLAGVTSEEPYNEQFF. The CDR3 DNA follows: TGTGCCAGCAGCTTAGCCGGGGTAACTAGCGAGGAACCCTACAATGAGCAGTTCTTC.

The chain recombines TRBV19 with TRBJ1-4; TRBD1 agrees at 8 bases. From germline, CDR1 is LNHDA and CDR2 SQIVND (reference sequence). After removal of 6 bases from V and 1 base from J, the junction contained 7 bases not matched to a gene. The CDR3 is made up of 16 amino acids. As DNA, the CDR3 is TGTGCCAGTAGCGACGACAGGGGTGGAACTAATGAAAAACTGTTTTTT. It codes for CASSDDRGGTNEKLFF.

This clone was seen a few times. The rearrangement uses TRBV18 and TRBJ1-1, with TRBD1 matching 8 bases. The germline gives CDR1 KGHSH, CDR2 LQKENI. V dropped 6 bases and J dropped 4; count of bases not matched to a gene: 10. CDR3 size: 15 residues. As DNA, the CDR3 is TGTGCCAGCTCCCAATCAGGACAGGGCGGCACTGAAGCTTTCTTT. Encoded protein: CASSQSGQGGTEAFF.

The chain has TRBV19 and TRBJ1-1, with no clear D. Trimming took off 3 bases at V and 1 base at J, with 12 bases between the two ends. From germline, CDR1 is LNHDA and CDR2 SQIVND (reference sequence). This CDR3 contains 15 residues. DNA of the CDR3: TGTGCCAGTAGTATTAACCTCCAGAAGAACACTGAAGCTTTCTTT. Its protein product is CASSINLQKNTEAFF. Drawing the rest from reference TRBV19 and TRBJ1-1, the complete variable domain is DGGITQSPKYLFRKEGQNVTLSCEQNLNHDAMYWYRQDPGQGLRLIYYSQIVNDFQKGDIAEGYSVSREKKESFPLTVTSAQKNPTAFYLCASSINLQKNTEAFFGQGTRLTVV.

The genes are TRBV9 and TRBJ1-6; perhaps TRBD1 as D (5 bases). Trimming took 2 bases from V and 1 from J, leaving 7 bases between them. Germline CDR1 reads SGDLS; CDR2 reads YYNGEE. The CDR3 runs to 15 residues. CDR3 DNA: TGTGCCAGCAGCGTCGACAGATCCTATAATTCACCCCTCCACTTT. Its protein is CASSVDRSYNSPLHF.

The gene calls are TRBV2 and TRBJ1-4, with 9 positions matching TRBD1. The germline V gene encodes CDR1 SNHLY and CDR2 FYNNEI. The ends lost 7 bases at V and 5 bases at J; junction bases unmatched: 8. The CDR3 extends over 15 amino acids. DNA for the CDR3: TGTGCCAGCAATCTAAGACAGGGGGAGAATGAAAAACTGTTTTTT. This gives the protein CASNLRQGENEKLFF.

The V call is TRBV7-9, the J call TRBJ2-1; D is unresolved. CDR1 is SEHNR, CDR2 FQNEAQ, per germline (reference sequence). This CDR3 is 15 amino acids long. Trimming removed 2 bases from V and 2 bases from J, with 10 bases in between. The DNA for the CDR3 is TGTGCCAGCAGCTTACCTCTTGGCCCCTACAATGAGCAGTTCTTC. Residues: CASSLPLGPYNEQFF.

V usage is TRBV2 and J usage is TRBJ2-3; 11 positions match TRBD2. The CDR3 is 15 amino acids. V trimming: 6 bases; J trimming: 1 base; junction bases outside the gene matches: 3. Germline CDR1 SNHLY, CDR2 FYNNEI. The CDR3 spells CASRSGLAGTDTQYF. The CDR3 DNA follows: TGTGCCAGCAGATCGGGACTAGCGGGCACAGATACGCAGTATTTT.

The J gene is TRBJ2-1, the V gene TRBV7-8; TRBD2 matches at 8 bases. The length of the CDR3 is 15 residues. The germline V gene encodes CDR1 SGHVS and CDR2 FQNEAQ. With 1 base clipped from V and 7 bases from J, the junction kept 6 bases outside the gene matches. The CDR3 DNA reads TGTGCCAGCAGCTTAGGAGGCGGGAGGAGGAATGAGCAGTTCTTC. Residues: CASSLGGGRRNEQFF.

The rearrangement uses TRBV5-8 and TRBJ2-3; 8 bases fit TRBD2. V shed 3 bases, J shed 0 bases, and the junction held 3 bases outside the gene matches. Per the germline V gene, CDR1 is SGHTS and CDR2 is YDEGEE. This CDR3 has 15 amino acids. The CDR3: CASSSLAASTDTQYF. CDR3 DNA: TGTGCCAGCAGCTCACTAGCGGCTAGCACAGATACGCAGTATTTT.

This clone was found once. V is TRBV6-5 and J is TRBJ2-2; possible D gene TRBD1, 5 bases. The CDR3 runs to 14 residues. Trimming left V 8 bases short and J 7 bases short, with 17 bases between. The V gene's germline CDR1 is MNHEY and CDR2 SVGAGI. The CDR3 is CASRSRVVFGELFF. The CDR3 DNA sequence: TGTGCCAGCCGAAGCAGGGTAGTATTCGGGGAGCTGTTTTTT.

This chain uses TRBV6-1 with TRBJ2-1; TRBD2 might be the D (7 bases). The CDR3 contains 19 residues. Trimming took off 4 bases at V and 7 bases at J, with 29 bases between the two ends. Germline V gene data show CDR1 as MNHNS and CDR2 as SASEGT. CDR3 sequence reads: CASSAALAGRWGLLNEQFF. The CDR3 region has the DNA TGTGCCAGCAGTGCAGCGTTAGCGGGTAGATGGGGGCTCCTGAATGAGCAGTTCTTC.

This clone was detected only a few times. CDR3 region: CASTYAGAAEQYF. The CDR3 DNA sequence: TGTGCCAGCACCTACGCGGGAGCGGCCGAGCAGTACTTC. This chain uses TRBV11-3 with TRBJ2-7; 7 bases agree with TRBD2. CDR1 and CDR2 from the germline V gene are SGHNT and YENEEA. V was clipped by 7 bases and J by 6 bases; unmatched bases: 9. The length of the CDR3 is 13 residues.

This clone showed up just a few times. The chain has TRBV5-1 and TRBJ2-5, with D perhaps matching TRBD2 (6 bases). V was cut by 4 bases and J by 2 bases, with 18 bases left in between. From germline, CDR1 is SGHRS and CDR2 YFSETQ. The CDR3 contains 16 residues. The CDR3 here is CASSLSLPGRQETQYF. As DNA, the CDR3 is TGCGCCAGCAGCCTTTCGTTGCCGGGGAGGCAAGAGACCCAGTACTTC.

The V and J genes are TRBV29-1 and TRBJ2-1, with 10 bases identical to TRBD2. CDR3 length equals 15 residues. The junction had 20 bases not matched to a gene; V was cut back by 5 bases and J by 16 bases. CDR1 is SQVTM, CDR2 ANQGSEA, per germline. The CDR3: CSVQKARLAGDSYFF. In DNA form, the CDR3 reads TGCAGCGTTCAAAAAGCCCGCCTAGCGGGGGATTCCTATTTCTTC.